This TCR beta chain emerged from a study of blood T cell repertoires in COVID-19. Looking at the study overall: Some COVID-19 samples were acute and others convalescent; all came from the United States, Italy and Spain. The cDNA or gDNA used as material had been derived from T cells, B-cell-depleted T cells, or PBMCs.

The authors' processing: Counts of nucleated cells, estimated from reference gene primer amplification, were obtained. The method was immunoSEQ multiplex PCR; TCRdb's version includes in-frame clones alone and lacks a portion of them. Clonal size and the V and J genes are those of that table, whereas D and trimming came from the DNA. The sample has roughly 68,000 clones; around 80% are singletons. What was sequenced was peripheral blood. The receptor comes from a woman aged 45-65 years with acute or convalescent COVID-19.

CDR3 nucleotide sequence: TGTGCCTGGAATACAGGGGCGAGGGTTAATACGCAGTATTTT. Protein sequence: CAWNTGARVNTQYF. The V call is TRBV30, the J call TRBJ2-3; 7 nucleotides agree with TRBD1. CDR1 is GTSNPN, CDR2 SVGIG, per germline (reference sequence). There are 14 residues in the CDR3. V lost 4 bases to trimming and J lost 7 bases; unmatched junction nucleotides: 11.